This T cell receptor beta chain was retrieved from a study of blood T cell repertoires in COVID-19. This CDR3 has 15 residues. V shed 5 bases, J shed 0 bases, and the junction held 5 bases outside the gene matches. Germline CDR1 reads MNHEY; CDR2 reads SVGAGI. Using immunoSEQ multiplex PCR, the repertoire was profiled, and TCRdb retains in-frame clones only, with some absent. This table holds about 270,000 clones, just over 90% found once. The sequenced material came from PBMCs or T cells enriched from blood (not recorded which). V and J are TRBV6-5 and TRBJ1-2; 8 bases agree with TRBD1. This TCR was recovered from a woman in her 40s with acute COVID-19. The CDR3 region is CASSRGQDPNYGYTF. The CDR3 DNA follows: TGTGCCAGCAGTAGGGGACAGGACCCTAACTATGGCTACACCTTC.